Sequencing of this T cell receptor beta chain was carried out in a study of T cell responses to AZD1222 COVID-19 vaccine. Notes on the study in general: Following two doses of AZD1222, Spike-specific TCR breadth and depth rose. Of the AZD1222 recipients, only 5 to 7 were seropositive at baseline. Mostly white British, mostly female donors; authors suggested clonal diversity may be underestimated.

V lost 3 bases and J lost 6, with 12 bases in between. Germline V gene data show CDR1 as LNHDA and CDR2 as SQIVND (reference sequence). The CDR3 has 14 amino acids. To note about this clone: What it binds is unknown.

Sequenced by immunoSEQ multiplex PCR; TCRdb stores in-frame clones only, minus some. The table includes some 150,000 clones, more than 85% detected once. The receptor was isolated from an adult in good health. Sequenced here: peripheral blood, sampled on day 0 of AZD1222 vaccination. This chain connects TRBV19 to TRBJ1-5; perhaps TRBD1 as D (5 bases). CDR3 in DNA: TGTGCCAGTAGTATTCGCAGGGAAAGTCAGCCCCAGCATTTT. Protein: CASSIRRESQPQHF.